The clone carrying this T cell receptor (beta chain) occurred once. Germline V gene data show CDR1 as SGHRS and CDR2 as YFSETQ. Trimming took off 2 bases at V and 2 bases at J, with 29 bases between the two ends. The CDR3 extends over 20 amino acids. These data are taken from a study of blood T cell repertoires in COVID-19. Only in-frame clones appear in the TCRdb table, and some are missing; sequencing was by immunoSEQ multiplex PCR. The sample has fewer than 200,000 clones, roughly 93% seen once. The specimen sequenced was peripheral blood. This clonotype originated in a man between 18 and 29 years old with COVID-19, enrolled during active disease. The chain is built from TRBV5-1 and TRBJ2-7; possible D gene TRBD1, 6 bases. This CDR3 is CASSLRYGTPRQETAYEQYF. In DNA, the CDR3 is TGCGCCAGCAGCTTACGATACGGGACACCCCGACAAGAAACGGCCTACGAGCAGTACTTC.